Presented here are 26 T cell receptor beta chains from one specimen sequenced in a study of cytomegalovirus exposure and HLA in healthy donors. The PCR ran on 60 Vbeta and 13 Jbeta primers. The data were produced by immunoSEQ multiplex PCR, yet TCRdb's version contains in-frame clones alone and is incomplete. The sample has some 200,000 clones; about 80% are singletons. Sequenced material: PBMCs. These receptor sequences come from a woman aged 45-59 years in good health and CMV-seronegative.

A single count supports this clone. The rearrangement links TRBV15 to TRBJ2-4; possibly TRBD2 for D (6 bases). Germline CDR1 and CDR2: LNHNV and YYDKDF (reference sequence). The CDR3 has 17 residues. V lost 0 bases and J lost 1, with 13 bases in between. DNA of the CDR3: TGTGCCACCAGCAGAGACCGGGGGTCCGTGGCCAAAAACATTCAGTACTTC. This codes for CATSRDRGSVAKNIQYF.

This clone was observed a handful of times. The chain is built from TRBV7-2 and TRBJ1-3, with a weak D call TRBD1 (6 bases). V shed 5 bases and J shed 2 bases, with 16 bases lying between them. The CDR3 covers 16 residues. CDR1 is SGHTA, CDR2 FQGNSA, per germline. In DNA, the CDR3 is TGTGCCAGCAGCGCCTCACAGGGATTGACTGGAAACACCATATATTTT. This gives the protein CASSASQGLTGNTIYF.

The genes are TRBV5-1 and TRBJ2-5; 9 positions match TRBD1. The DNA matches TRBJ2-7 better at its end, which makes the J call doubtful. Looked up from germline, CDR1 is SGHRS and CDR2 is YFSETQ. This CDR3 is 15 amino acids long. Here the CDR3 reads CASSLGGQGLYEQYF. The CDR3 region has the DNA TGCGCCAGCAGCTTGGGGGGACAGGGTCTCTACGAGCAGTACTTC.

CDR3 in DNA: TGTGCCAGTAGTGCCCGGGACAGAGCCTTCTACGAGCAGTACTTC. Translating it yields CASSARDRAFYEQYF. V and J are TRBV19 and TRBJ2-7, with 7 bases aligning to TRBD1. This CDR3 spans 15 amino acids. The trim removed 5 bases at V and 3 bases at J, leaving 10 bases unmatched. CDR1 and CDR2 (germline): LNHDA, SQIVND (reference sequence).

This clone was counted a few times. CDR3 in amino acids: CASSEWGQNTEAFF. In DNA, the CDR3 is TGTGCCAGCAGTGAATGGGGACAGAACACTGAAGCTTTCTTT. The chain employs TRBV25-1 and TRBJ1-1; TRBD1 might be the D (6 bases). CDR1 and CDR2 (germline): MGHDK, SYGVNS. The CDR3 length is 14 residues. V was clipped by 1 base and J by 1 base, with 7 bases between them.

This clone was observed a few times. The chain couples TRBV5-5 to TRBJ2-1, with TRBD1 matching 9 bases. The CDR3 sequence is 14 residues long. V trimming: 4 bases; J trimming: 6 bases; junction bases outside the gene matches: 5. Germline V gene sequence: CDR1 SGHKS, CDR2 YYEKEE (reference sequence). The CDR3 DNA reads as TGTGCCAGCAGCCGATTGGACAGGGGCAATGAGCAGTTCTTC. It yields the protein CASSRLDRGNEQFF.

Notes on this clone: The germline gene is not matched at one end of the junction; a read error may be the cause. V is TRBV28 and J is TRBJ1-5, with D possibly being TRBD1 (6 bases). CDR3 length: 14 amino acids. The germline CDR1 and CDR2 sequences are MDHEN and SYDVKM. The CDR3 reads CASTTQGSNQLQHF. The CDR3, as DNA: TGTGCCAGCACCACTCAGGGGTCGAATCAGCTCCAGCATTTT.

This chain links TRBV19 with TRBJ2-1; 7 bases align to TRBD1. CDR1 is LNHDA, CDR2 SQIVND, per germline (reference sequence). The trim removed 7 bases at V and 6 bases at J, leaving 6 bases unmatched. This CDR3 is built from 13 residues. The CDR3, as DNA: TGTGCCAGTACGCCGGGACAGATCAATGAGCAGTTCTTC. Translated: CASTPGQINEQFF.

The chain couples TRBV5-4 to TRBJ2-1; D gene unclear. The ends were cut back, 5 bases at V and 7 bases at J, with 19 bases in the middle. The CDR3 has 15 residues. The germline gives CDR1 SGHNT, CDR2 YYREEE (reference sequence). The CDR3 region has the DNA TGTGCCAGCAGTACTGGGTCGCGGAATTGGAATGAGCAGTTCTTC. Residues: CASSTGSRNWNEQFF.

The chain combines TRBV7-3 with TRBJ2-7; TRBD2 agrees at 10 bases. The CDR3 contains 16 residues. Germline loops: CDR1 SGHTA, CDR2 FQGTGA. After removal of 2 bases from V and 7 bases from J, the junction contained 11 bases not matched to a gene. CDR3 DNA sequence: TGTGCCAGCAGCTTACAAAGCGGGAGGGCCCCTGGGGAGCAGTACTTC. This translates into CASSLQSGRAPGEQYF.

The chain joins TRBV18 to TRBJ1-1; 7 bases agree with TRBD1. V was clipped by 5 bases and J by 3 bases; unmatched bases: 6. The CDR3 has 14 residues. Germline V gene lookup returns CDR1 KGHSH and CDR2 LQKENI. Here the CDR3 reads CASSGRTGDTEAFF. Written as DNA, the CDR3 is TGTGCCAGCTCAGGACGAACAGGGGACACTGAAGCTTTCTTT.

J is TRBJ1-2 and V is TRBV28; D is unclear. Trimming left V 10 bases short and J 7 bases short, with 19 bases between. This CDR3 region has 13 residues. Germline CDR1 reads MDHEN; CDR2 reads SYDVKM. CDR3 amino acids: CATVSPRSGGYTF. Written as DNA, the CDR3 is TGTGCCACCGTATCACCTAGGTCGGGTGGCTACACCTTC.

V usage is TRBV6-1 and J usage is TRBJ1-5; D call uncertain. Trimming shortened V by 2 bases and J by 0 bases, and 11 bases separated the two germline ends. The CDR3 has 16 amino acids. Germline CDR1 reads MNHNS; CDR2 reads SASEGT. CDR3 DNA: TGTGCCAGCAGTGAAATCCTTCCTTATAGCAATCAGCCCCAGCATTTT. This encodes CASSEILPYSNQPQHF.

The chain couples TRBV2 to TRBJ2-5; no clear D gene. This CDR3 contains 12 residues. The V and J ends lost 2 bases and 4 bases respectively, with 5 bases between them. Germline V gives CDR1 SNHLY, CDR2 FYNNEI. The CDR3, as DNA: TGTGCCAGCAGTGAAATCGTAGAGACCCAGTACTTC. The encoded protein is CASSEIVETQYF.

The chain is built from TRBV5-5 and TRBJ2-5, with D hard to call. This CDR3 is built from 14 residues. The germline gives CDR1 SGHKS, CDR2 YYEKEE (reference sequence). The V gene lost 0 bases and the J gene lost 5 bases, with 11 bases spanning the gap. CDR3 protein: CASSLVSLRETQYF. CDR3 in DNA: TGTGCCAGCAGCTTGGTTTCTTTGCGGGAGACCCAGTACTTC.

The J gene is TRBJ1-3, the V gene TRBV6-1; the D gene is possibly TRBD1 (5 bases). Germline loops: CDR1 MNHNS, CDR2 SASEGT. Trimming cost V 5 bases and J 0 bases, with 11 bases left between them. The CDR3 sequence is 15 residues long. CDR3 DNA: TGTGCCAGCAGTTCTGACAGACTCTCTGGAAACACCATATATTTT. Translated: CASSSDRLSGNTIYF.

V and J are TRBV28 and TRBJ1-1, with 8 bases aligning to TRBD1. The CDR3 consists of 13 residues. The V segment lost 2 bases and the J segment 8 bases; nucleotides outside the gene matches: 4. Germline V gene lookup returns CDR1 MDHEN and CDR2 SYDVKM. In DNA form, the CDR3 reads TGTGCCAGCAGTTTAACAGGGGGGCGCGAAGCTTTCTTT. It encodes CASSLTGGREAFF.

The CDR3 loop reads CASSFNQGGGGQYF. For the CDR3, the DNA is TGTGCCAGCAGTTTCAACCAGGGGGGCGGCGGGCAGTACTTC. The genes are TRBV27 and TRBJ2-7; a possible D gene is TRBD1 (7 bases). The CDR3 length is 14 residues. The V end lost 3 bases, the J end lost 9 bases, and 18 bases lay between the germline ends. Germline CDR1 and CDR2: MNHEY and SMNVEV (reference sequence).

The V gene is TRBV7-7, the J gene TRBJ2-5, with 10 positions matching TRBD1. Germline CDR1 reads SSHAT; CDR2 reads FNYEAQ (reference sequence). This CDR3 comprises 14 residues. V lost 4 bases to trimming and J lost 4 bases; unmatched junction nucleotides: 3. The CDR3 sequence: CASSSDRGGETQYF. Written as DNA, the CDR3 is TGTGCCAGCAGCTCGGACAGGGGGGGAGAGACCCAGTACTTC. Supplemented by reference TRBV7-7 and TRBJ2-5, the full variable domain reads GAGVSQSPRYKVTKRGQDVTLRCDPISSHATLYWYQQALGQGPEFLTYFNYEAQPDKSGLPSDRFSAERPEGSISTLTIQRTEQRDSAMYRCASSSDRGGETQYFGPGTRLLVL.

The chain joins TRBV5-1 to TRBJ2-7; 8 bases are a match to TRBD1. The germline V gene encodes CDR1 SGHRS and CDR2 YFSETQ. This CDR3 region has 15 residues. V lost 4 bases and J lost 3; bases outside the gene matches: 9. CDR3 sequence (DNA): TGCGCCAGCAGCCCTGACAGGGGCATCGTCTACGAGCAGTACTTC. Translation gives CASSPDRGIVYEQYF.

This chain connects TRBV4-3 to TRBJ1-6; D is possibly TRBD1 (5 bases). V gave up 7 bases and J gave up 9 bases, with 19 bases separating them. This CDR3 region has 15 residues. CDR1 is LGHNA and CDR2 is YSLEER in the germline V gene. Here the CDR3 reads CASTLLGTGGSPLHF. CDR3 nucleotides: TGCGCCAGCACCCTCCTCGGGACTGGCGGTTCACCCCTCCACTTT.

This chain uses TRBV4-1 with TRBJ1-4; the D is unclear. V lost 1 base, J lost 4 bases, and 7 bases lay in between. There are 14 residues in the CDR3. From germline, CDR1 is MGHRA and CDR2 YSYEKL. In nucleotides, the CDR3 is TGCGCCAGCAGCCAAGGACACCTTAATGAAAAACTGTTTTTT. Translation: CASSQGHLNEKLFF.

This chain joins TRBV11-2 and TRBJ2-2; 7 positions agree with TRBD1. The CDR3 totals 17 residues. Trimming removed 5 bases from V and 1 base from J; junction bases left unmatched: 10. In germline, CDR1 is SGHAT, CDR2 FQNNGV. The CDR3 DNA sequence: TGTGCCAGCAGCGCCCTCCCGGGACAGAAGAACACCGGGGAGCTGTTTTTT. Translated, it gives CASSALPGQKNTGELFF. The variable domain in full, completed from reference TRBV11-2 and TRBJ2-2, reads EAGVAQSPRYKIIEKRQSVAFWCNPISGHATLYWYQQILGQGPKLLIQFQNNGVVDDSQLPKDRFSAERLKGVDSTLKIQPAKLEDSAVYLCASSALPGQKNTGELFFGEGSRLTVL.

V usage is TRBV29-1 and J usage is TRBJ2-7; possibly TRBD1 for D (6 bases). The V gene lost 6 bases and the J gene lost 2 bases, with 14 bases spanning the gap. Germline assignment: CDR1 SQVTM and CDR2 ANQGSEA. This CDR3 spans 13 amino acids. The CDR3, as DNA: TGCAGCGTCGAGGGGGACGGGACCTACGAGCAGTACTTC. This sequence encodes CSVEGDGTYEQYF.

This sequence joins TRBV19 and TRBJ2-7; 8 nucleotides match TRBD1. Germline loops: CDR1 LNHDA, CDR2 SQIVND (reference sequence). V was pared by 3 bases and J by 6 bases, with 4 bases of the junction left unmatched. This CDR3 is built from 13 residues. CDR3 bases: TGTGCCAGTAGTATGACAGGGGCGGGCGAGCAGTACTTC. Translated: CASSMTGAGEQYF.

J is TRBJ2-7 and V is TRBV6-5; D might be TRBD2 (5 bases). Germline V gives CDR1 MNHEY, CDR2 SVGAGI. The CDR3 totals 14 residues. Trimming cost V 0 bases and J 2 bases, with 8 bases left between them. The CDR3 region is CASSYSLGAYEQYF. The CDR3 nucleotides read TGTGCCAGCAGTTACTCGCTCGGGGCCTACGAGCAGTACTTC.